The source of this T cell receptor beta chain is a study of regulatory T cells in long-lasting Graves disease. Points from the study as a whole: Favored gene segments in persistent disease were TRBV28, TRBJ1-2 and TRBJ2-5.

This clonotype was observed at least ten times. Antigen specificity is unknown. The germline gives CDR1 LGHDT, CDR2 YNNKEL (reference sequence). The length of the CDR3 is 16 residues. The V end was cut by 1 base, the J end by 3 bases, with 13 bases between. Arm-PCR of CDR3 regions and iRepertoire HTBI primers were the basis on which TCR beta libraries were built. TCRdb independently ran MiXCR on the multiplex PCR reads; one entry per CDR3 protein. The profile shows roughly 430,000 distinct CDR3 sequences, under 25% of them singletons. Time point of the sample: persistent/refractory GD, antithyroid drugs over 5 years with positive TRAb. Scientists built the TCR library using RNA that was extracted from PBMCs. Into tubes containing EDTA, roughly 10 milliliters of peripheral blood were drawn.

The sample was peripheral blood mononuclear cells (PBMCs), taken when the disease was refractory, from a patient treated with antithyroid drugs. This receptor was obtained from a female donor with Graves disease. The rearrangement joins TRBV3-1 to TRBJ2-4; tentative D call: TRBD1 (5 bases). The CDR3 reads CASSQGQLLGKNIQYF. The CDR3 DNA sequence: TGTGCCAGCAGCCAAGGACAGCTTTTAGGCAAAAACATTCAGTACTTC. The whole variable domain, filled in from reference TRBV3-1 and TRBJ2-4, reads DTAVSQTPKYLVTQMGNDKSIKCEQNLGHDTMYWYKQDSKKFLKIMFSYNNKELIINETVPNRFSPKSPDKAHLNLHINSLELGDSAVYFCASSQGQLLGKNIQYFGAGTRLSVL.